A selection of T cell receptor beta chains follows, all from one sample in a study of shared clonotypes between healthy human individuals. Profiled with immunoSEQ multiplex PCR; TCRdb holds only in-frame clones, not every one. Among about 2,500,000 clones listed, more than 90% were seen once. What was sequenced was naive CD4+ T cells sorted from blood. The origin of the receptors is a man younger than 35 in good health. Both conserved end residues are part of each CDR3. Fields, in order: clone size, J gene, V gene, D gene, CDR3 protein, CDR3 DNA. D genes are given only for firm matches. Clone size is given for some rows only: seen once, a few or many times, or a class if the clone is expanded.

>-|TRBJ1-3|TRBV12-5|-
CASGLSGSGNTIYF
TGTGCTAGTGGTTTATCGGGCTCTGGAAACACCATATATTTT
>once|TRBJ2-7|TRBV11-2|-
CASSFDGDLAYEQYF
TGTGCCAGCAGCTTCGACGGGGATCTTGCCTACGAGCAGTACTTC
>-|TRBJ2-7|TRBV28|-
CASSPTWPDYEQYF
TGTGCCAGCAGCCCCACTTGGCCCGACTACGAGCAGTACTTC
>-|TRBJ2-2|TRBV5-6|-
CASSPSGHGTGELFF
TGTGCCAGCAGCCCTTCGGGACACGGCACCGGGGAGCTGTTTTTT
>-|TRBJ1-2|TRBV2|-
CASSRSANYGYTF
TGTGCCAGCAGTAGGTCGGCTAACTATGGCTACACCTTC
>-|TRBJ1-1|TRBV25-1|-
CASSPAGGYRGSF
TGTGCCAGCAGCCCCGCGGGGGGGTACCGGGGAAGTTTT
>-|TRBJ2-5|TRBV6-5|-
CASSPRTGQETQYF
TGTGCCAGCAGTCCTCGGACCGGTCAAGAGACCCAGTACTTC
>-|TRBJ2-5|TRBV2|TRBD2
CASSRTPGLAGVVVFPETQYF
TGTGCCAGCAGCCGAACCCCGGGACTAGCGGGGGTAGTCGTTTTTCCGGAGACCCAGTACTTC
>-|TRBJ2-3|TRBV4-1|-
CASSQIARRSTDTQYF
TGCGCCAGCAGCCAAATAGCGAGACGTAGCACAGATACGCAGTATTTT
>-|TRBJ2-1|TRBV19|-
CASSSGTPRDEQFF
TGTGCCAGTAGTTCTGGGACGCCGCGCGATGAGCAGTTCTTC
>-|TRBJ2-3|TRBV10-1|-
CASSESIVKGSDTQYF
TGCGCCAGCAGTGAGTCAATCGTAAAAGGATCAGATACGCAGTATTTT
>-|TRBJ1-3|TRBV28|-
CASTSGTLSGNTIYF
TGTGCCAGCACCTCCGGGACGCTCTCTGGAAACACCATATATTTT
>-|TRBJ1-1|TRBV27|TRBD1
CASRAGTGYMNTEAFF
TGTGCCAGCAGGGCCGGGACAGGGTACATGAACACTGAAGCTTTCTTT
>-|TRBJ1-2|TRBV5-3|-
CARRFGGYTF
TGTGCCAGAAGGTTCGGTGGCTACACCTTC
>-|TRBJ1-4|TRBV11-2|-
CASSFGKGTNEKLFF
TGTGCCAGCAGCTTTGGAAAGGGAACTAATGAAAAACTGTTTTTT
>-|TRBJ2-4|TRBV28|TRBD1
CASSLFGRQGKNIQYF
TGTGCCAGCAGTTTATTCGGGCGACAGGGAAAAAACATTCAGTACTTC
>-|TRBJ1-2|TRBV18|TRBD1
CASSLDRSGYGYTF
TGTGCCAGCTCACTGGACAGGTCGGGCTATGGCTACACCTTC
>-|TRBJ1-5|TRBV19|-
CASKEGWGQPQHF
TGTGCCAGTAAAGAAGGCTGGGGTCAGCCCCAGCATTTT
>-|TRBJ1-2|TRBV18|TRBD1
CASSPSTGPYGYTF
TGTGCCAGCTCACCTTCGACAGGGCCCTATGGCTACACCTTC
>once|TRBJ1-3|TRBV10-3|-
CAISERGDTIYF
TGTGCCATCAGTGAGCGGGGAGACACCATATATTTT
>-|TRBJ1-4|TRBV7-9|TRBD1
CASSPGTGAITTTNEKLFF
TGTGCCAGCAGCCCCGGGACAGGGGCCATTACGACAACTAATGAAAAACTGTTTTTT
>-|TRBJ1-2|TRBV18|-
CASSPAGGAYYGYTF
TGTGCCAGCTCCCCCGCGGGGGGCGCCTACTATGGCTACACCTTC
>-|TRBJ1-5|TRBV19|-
CASSDRDQPQHF
TGTGCCAGTAGCGATAGGGACCAGCCCCAGCATTTT
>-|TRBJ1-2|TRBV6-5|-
CASSSTGINYGYTF
TGTGCCAGCAGTTCCACAGGGATTAACTATGGCTACACCTTC
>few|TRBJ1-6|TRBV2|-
CASSRDTSPLHF
TGTGCCAGCAGCCGGGACACTTCACCCCTCCACTTT
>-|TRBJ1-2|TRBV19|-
CASSLLRSYGYTF
TGTGCCAGTAGCCTATTGAGGAGCTATGGCTACACCTTC
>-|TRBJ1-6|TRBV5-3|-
CARSYYRPRSSYNSPLHF
TGTGCCAGAAGCTATTACAGGCCCCGTAGCTCCTATAATTCACCCCTCCACTTT
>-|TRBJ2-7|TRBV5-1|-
CASSPVGETLNEQYF
TGCGCCAGCAGCCCGGTTGGGGAGACGCTAAACGAGCAGTACTTC
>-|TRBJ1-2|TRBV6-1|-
CASSERGAWGYTF
TGTGCCAGCAGTGAAAGAGGGGCGTGGGGCTACACCTTC
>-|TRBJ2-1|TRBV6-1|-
CASSDGGTSKNEQFF
TGTGCCAGCAGTGACGGAGGGACCTCTAAAAATGAGCAGTTCTTC
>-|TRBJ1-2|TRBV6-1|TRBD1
CASGDRVGYGYTF
TGTGCCAGCGGGGACAGGGTAGGCTATGGCTACACCTTC
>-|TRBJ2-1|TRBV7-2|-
CASSFWGIRYNEQFF
TGTGCCAGCAGCTTCTGGGGAATTCGGTACAATGAGCAGTTCTTC
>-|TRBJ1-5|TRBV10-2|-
CASSPRADMPQHF
TGCGCCAGCAGCCCGAGGGCGGACATGCCCCAGCATTTT
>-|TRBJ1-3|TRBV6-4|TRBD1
CASKEDRVHGNTIYF
TGTGCCAGCAAAGAAGACAGGGTACACGGAAACACCATATATTTT
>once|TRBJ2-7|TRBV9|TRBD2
CASSPRTSGYYEQYF
TGTGCCAGCAGCCCAAGGACTAGCGGATACTACGAGCAGTACTTC
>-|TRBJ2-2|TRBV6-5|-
CASTYSVDGELFF
TGTGCCAGCACATACTCGGTAGACGGGGAGCTGTTTTTT
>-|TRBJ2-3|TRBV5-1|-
CASSSRGSPYSTDTQYF
TGCGCCAGCAGCTCGCGGGGTTCCCCATATAGCACAGATACGCAGTATTTT
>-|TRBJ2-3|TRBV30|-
CAWSQNSGFTDTQYF
TGTGCCTGGTCCCAAAATAGCGGCTTCACAGATACGCAGTATTTT
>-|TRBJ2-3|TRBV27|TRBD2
CASRLAGGAGNTQYF
TGTGCCAGCAGACTAGCGGGGGGCGCAGGGAATACGCAGTATTTT
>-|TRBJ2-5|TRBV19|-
CASSINLGQETQYF
TGTGCCAGTAGTATCAATCTGGGGCAAGAGACCCAGTACTTC
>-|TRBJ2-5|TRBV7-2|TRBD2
CASSLASGGGSTQYF
TGTGCCAGCAGCTTAGCGAGCGGGGGGGGATCGACCCAGTACTTC